Listed below are T cell receptor beta chains from one sample, sequenced in a study of control samples from healthy donors and cancer patients. The protocol was immunoSEQ multiplex PCR, while the TCRdb copy is restricted to in-frame clones and leaves out a portion. The table has around 68,000 clones, about 80% seen once. Sequenced: PBMCs. The receptor set was obtained from a woman in her forties or fifties with lung cancer. Both conserved end residues are part of each CDR3. A D gene is named only where the DNA matches it firmly. Size tells how often a clone was seen (once, few, many) or the class of an expanded clone, and some rows leave it out.

V	size	J	D	length	CDR3	DNA
TRBV4-1	NA	TRBJ1-1	NA	17	CASSQHIAVSMNTEAFF	TGCGCCAGCAGCCAACATATAGCAGTAAGTATGAACACTGAAGCTTTCTTT
TRBV28	NA	TRBJ1-2	NA	10	CASSAYGYTF	TGTGCCAGCTCCGCTTATGGCTACACCTTC
TRBV6-5	NA	TRBJ1-2	NA	11	CASKTVYGYTF	TGTGCCAGCAAGACAGTATATGGCTACACCTTC
TRBV6-5	NA	TRBJ2-7	NA	15	CASSYSQGPSYEQYF	TGTGCCAGCAGTTACTCTCAGGGTCCCTCCTACGAGCAGTACTTC
TRBV28	NA	TRBJ2-7	NA	13	CASSLQEDYEQYF	TGTGCCAGCAGTTTACAGGAGGACTACGAGCAGTACTTC
TRBV3-1/TRBV3-2	NA	TRBJ1-1	NA	15	CASSQTGTRNTEAFF	TGTGCCAGCAGCCAAACCGGGACGAGGAACACTGAAGCTTTCTTT
TRBV9	NA	TRBJ1-1	NA	15	CASSVKDRSNTEAFF	TGTGCCAGCAGCGTAAAAGACAGGTCGAACACTGAAGCTTTCTTT
TRBV4-3	NA	TRBJ2-7	NA	13	CASSQIPGYEQYF	TGCGCCAGCAGCCAGATTCCCGGCTACGAGCAGTACTTC
TRBV11-2	NA	TRBJ2-7	TRBD1	15	CASSFTGTGVHEQYF	TGTGCCAGCAGCTTCACCGGGACAGGGGTCCACGAGCAGTACTTC
TRBV9	NA	TRBJ1-1	NA	14	CASSVGDRNTEAFF	TGTGCCAGCAGCGTAGGCGACAGGAACACTGAAGCTTTCTTT
TRBV30	NA	TRBJ1-6	NA	14	CAWSVGQGNSPLHF	TGTGCCTGGAGTGTCGGGCAGGGTAATTCACCCCTCCACTTT
TRBV12-3/TRBV12-4	NA	TRBJ2-7	NA	13	CASSPLYSYEQYF	TGTGCCAGCAGTCCCCTGTACTCCTACGAGCAGTACTTC
TRBV19	once	TRBJ2-7	NA	11	CASSSLYEQYF	TGTGCCAGTAGTTCACTCTACGAGCAGTACTTC
TRBV25-1	medium-sized	TRBJ2-1	NA	11	CASSEVGEQFF	TGTGCCAGCAGTGAGGTAGGTGAGCAGTTCTTC
TRBV28	NA	TRBJ1-1	NA	13	CASSFTEKSEAFF	TGTGCCAGCAGTTTCACGGAGAAATCTGAAGCTTTCTTT
TRBV6-5	NA	TRBJ1-2	NA	11	CASSNSGGYTF	TGTGCCAGCAGTAACTCGGGAGGCTACACCTTC
TRBV5-4	NA	TRBJ1-3	NA	17	CASSLRLDGSSGNTIYF	TGTGCCAGCAGCTTGCGCCTTGACGGGAGCTCTGGAAACACCATATATTTT
TRBV24-1	NA	TRBJ2-5	NA	14	CATSDSGFEETQYF	TGTGCCACCAGTGATTCTGGGTTCGAGGAGACCCAGTACTTC
TRBV7-8	NA	TRBJ2-2	TRBD1	16	CASSLRTGVRTGELFF	TGTGCCAGCAGCTTAAGGACAGGGGTACGGACCGGGGAGCTGTTTTTT
TRBV25-1	NA	TRBJ1-5	TRBD1	16	CASSALGTGFNEVRHF	TGTGCCAGCAGTGCCTTAGGGACAGGGTTTAATGAGGTTAGGCATTTT
TRBV3-1/TRBV3-2	NA	TRBJ1-1	NA	11	CASIRGGEAFF	TGTGCCAGCATCCGGGGGGGGGAAGCTTTCTTT
TRBV19	once	TRBJ1-1	NA	14	CASSIGEPNTEAFF	TGTGCCAGTAGTATCGGGGAACCGAACACTGAAGCTTTCTTT
TRBV7-3	NA	TRBJ1-2	NA	12	CASSLLGDGYTF	TGTGCCAGCAGCTTATTAGGGGATGGCTACACCTTC
TRBV5-1	NA	TRBJ2-3	TRBD1	15	CASSFGQGTADTQYF	TGCGCCAGCAGCTTTGGACAGGGTACGGCAGATACGCAGTATTTT
TRBV6-5	NA	TRBJ1-2	NA	14	CASSRPQGNYGYTF	TGTGCCAGCAGTCGTCCTCAGGGGAACTATGGCTACACCTTC
TRBV6-5	NA	TRBJ1-1	NA	14	CASSYVQKNTEAFF	TGTGCCAGCAGTTACGTGCAGAAGAACACTGAAGCTTTCTTT
TRBV6-6	few	TRBJ1-3	NA	13	CASRSDGGNTIYF	TGTGCCAGCAGATCCGACGGGGGAAACACCATATATTTT
TRBV7-2	NA	TRBJ2-2	NA	13	CASSSDRGGELFF	TGTGCCAGCAGCTCGGACCGAGGCGGGGAGCTGTTTTTT
TRBV7-2	NA	TRBJ1-4	TRBD1	15	CASSTGTVRNEKLFF	TGTGCCAGCAGCACGGGGACAGTTCGAAATGAAAAACTGTTTTTT
TRBV6-2/TRBV6-3	NA	TRBJ1-1	NA	14	CASSNGQGGTEAFF	TGTGCCAGCAGTAACGGCCAGGGCGGGACTGAAGCTTTCTTT
TRBV6-5	NA	TRBJ1-2	TRBD1	12	CASRTGVGGYTF	TGTGCCAGCAGGACAGGGGTAGGAGGCTACACCTTC
TRBV10-3	NA	TRBJ2-7	NA	15	CAISEDGGRSYEQYF	TGTGCCATCAGTGAGGACGGTGGGAGGTCCTACGAGCAGTACTTC
TRBV7-3	few	TRBJ2-2	NA	13	CASSPSTSGELFF	TGTGCCAGCAGCCCGTCAACTTCCGGGGAGCTGTTTTTT
TRBV2	NA	TRBJ2-1	TRBD2	14	CASSGLAGDNEQFF	TGTGCCAGCAGTGGATTAGCGGGGGACAATGAGCAGTTCTTC
TRBV4-1	NA	TRBJ2-1	NA	13	CASSQDRGSEQFF	TGCGCCAGCAGCCAAGACAGGGGCAGCGAGCAGTTCTTC
TRBV7-2	NA	TRBJ1-1	NA	15	CASSLEPKMNTEAFF	TGTGCCAGCAGCTTAGAGCCGAAGATGAACACTGAAGCTTTCTTT
TRBV7-8	NA	TRBJ2-7	NA	14	CASSLVSRVNEQYF	TGTGCCAGCAGCTTAGTATCCAGGGTGAACGAGCAGTACTTC
TRBV28	few	TRBJ2-1	NA	18	CASSLYVIRRLTYNEQFF	TGTGCCAGCAGTTTATACGTCATCCGGAGGCTAACCTACAATGAGCAGTTCTTC
TRBV25-1	NA	TRBJ1-2	TRBD1	15	CASSGGTGFDYGYTF	TGTGCCAGCAGTGGGGGGACAGGGTTTGACTATGGCTACACCTTC
TRBV11-2	few	TRBJ2-7	NA	15	CASSLGPTDTYEQYF	TGTGCCAGCAGCTTAGGTCCGACAGATACCTACGAGCAGTACTTC
TRBV4-3	NA	TRBJ1-2	TRBD1	16	CASSQASTGTGIGYTF	TGCGCCAGCAGCCAAGCCTCAACCGGGACAGGAATCGGCTACACCTTC